This T cell receptor (beta chain) derives from a study of blood T cell repertoires in COVID-19. Study details: PBMCs, B-cell-depleted T cells, or T cells were the source of the cDNA or gDNA that made up the material.

Per the original data handling: Scientists estimated how many nucleated cells there were by amplifying reference gene primers. The data were produced by immunoSEQ multiplex PCR, yet TCRdb's version contains in-frame clones alone and is incomplete. The D gene and trimming were derived from the DNA, and the V and J assignments and clone size from that table. Of some 26,000 clones in the sample, 88% are singletons; the top ten hold roughly 8%. CDR1 is SEHNR and CDR2 is FQNEAQ in the germline V gene (reference sequence). There are 14 residues in the CDR3. The ends lost 2 bases at V and 4 bases at J; junction bases unmatched: 2.

This sequence joins TRBV7-9 and TRBJ2-3, with 8 positions matching TRBD1. This TCR was recovered from a woman in her fifties or sixties with active COVID-19. Sequencing was carried out using peripheral blood. CDR3 coding DNA: TGTGCCAGCAGCTTATTACAGGGGGCAGATACGCAGTATTTT. It yields the protein CASSLLQGADTQYF.